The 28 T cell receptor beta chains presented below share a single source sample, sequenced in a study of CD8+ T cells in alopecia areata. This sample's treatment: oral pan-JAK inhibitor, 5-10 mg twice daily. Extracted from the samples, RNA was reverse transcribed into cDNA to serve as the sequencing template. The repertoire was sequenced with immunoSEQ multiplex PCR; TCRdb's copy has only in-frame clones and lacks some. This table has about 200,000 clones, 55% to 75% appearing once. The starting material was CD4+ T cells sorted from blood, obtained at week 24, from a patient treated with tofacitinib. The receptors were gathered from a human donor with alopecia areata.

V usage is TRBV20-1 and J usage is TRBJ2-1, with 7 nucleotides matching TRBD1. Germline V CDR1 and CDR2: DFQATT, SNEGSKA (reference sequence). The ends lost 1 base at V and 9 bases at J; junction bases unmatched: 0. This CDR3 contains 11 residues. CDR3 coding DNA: TGCAGTGCTAGAGCAGGGGGTGAGCAGTTCTTC. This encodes CSARAGGEQFF.

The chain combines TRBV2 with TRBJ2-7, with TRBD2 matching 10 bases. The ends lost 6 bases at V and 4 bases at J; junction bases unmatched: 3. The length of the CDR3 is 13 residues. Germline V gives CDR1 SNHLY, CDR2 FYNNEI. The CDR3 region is CASRISGRYEQYF. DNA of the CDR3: TGTGCCAGCAGGATTAGCGGGAGGTACGAGCAGTACTTC. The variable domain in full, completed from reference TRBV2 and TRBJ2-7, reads EPEVTQTPSHQVTQMGQEVILRCVPISNHLYFYWYRQILGQKVEFLVSFYNNEISEKSEIFDDQFSVERPDGSNFTLKIRSTKLEDSAMYFCASRISGRYEQYFGPGTRLTVT.

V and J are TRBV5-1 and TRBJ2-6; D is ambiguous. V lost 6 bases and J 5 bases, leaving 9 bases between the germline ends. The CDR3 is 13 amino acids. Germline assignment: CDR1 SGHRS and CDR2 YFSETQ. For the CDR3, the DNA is TGCGCCAGCACCGACGGCAGGGCCAACGTCCTGACTTTC. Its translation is CASTDGRANVLTF.

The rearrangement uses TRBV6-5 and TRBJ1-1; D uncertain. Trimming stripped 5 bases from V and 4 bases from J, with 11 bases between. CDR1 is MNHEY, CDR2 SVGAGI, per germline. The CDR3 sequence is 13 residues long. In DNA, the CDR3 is TGTGCCAGCAGTCGGAGGAGAGGCACTGAAGCTTTCTTT. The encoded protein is CASSRRRGTEAFF.

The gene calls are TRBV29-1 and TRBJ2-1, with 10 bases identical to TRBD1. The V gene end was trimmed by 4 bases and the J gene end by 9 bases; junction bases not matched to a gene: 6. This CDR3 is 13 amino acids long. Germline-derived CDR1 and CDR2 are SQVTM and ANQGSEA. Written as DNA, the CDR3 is TGCAGCGTTGTCGGGACAGGGGTTGCTGAGCAGTTCTTC. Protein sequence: CSVVGTGVAEQFF.

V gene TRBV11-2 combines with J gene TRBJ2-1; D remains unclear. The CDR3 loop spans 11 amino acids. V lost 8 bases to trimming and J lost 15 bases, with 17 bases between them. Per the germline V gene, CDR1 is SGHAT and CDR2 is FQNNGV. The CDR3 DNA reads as TGTGCCAGCGATACCAATCCGGGTCCGTTCTTC. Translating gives CASDTNPGPFF.

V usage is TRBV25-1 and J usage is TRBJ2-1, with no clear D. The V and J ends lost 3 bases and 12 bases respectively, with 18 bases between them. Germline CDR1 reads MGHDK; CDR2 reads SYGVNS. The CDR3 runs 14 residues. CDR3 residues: CASSDVVLPKGQFF. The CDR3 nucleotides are TGTGCCAGCAGTGATGTTGTACTGCCAAAGGGGCAGTTCTTC.

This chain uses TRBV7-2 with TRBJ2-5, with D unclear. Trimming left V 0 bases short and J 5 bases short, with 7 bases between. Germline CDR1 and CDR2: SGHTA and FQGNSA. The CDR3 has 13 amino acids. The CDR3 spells CASSLAGLETQYF. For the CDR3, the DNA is TGTGCCAGCAGCTTAGCTGGCCTGGAGACCCAGTACTTC.

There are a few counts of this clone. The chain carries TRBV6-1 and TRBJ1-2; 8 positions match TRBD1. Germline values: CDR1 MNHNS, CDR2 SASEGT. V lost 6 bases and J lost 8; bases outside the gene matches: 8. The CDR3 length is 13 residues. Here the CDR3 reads CASRSDRARGYTF. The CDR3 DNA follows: TGTGCCAGCAGGTCGGACAGGGCCAGAGGCTACACCTTC.

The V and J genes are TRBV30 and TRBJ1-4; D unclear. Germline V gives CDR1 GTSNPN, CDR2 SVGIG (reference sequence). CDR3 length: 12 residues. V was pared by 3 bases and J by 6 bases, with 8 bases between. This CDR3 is CAWRTRDEKLFF. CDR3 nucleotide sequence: TGTGCCTGGAGGACCCGGGATGAAAAACTGTTTTTT.

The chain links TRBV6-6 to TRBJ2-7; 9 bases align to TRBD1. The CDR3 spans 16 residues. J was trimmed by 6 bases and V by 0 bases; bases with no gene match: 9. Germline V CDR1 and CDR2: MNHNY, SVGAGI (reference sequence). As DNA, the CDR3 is TGTGCCAGCAGTTACTCGAATCGCTGGGACAGGGTCGAGCAGTACTTC. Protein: CASSYSNRWDRVEQYF.

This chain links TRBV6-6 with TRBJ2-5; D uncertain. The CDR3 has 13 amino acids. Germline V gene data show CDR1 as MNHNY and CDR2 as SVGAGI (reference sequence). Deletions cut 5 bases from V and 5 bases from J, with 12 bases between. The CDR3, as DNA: TGTGCCAGCAGTGTGGGGTCTTGGGAGACCCAGTACTTC. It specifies CASSVGSWETQYF.

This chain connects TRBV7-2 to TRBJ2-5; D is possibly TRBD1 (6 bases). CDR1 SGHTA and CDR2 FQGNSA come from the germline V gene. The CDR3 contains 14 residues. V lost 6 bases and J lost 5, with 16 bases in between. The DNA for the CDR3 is TGTGCCAGCAGTTTCGATAACAGGGTGGAGACCCAGTACTTC. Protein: CASSFDNRVETQYF.

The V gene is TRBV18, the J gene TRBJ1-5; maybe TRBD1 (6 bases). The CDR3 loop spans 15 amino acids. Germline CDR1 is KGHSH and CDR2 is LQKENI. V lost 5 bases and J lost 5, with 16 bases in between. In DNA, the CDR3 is TGTGCCAGCTCAACCGACAGTGGGGGGCATCAGCCCCAGCATTTT. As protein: CASSTDSGGHQPQHF.

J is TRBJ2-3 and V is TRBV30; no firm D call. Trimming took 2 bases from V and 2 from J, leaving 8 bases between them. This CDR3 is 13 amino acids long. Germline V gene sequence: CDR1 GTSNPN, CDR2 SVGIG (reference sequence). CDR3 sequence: CAWSPTNTDTQYF. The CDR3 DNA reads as TGTGCCTGGAGTCCCACTAACACAGATACGCAGTATTTT.

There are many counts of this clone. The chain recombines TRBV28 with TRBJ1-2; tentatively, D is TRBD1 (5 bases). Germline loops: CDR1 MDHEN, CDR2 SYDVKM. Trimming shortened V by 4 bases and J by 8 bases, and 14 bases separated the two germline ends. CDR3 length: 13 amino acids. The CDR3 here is CASSSRGGEGYTF. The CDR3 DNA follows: TGTGCCAGCAGTTCAAGGGGAGGGGAAGGCTACACCTTC.

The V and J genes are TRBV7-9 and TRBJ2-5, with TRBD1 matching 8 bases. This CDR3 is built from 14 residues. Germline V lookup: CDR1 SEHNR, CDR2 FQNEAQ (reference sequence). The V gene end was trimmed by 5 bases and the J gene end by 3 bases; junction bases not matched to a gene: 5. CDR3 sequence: CASSPDRAKETQYF. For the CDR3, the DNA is TGTGCCAGCAGCCCGGACAGGGCTAAAGAGACCCAGTACTTC.

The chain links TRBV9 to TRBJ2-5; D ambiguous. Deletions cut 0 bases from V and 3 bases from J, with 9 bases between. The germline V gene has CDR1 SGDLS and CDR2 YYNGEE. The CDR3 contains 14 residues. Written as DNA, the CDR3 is TGTGCCAGCAGCGTAGGTTGTGAGGAAGAGACCCAGTACTTC. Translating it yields CASSVGCEEETQYF. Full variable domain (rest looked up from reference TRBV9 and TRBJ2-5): DSGVTQTPKHLITATGQRVTLRCSPRSGDLSVYWYQQSLDQGLQFLIQYYNGEERAKGNILERFSAQQFPDLHSELNLSSLELGDSALYFCASSVGCEEETQYFGPGTRLLVL.

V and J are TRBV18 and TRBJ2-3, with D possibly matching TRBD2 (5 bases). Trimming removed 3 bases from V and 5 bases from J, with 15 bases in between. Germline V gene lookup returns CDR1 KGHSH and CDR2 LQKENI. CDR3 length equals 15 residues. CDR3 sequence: CASSPSLVRGDTQYF. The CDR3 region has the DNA TGTGCCAGCTCACCTTCGCTGGTTCGGGGAGATACGCAGTATTTT.

CDR3 sequence: CASSWVSHTDTQYF. In nucleotides, the CDR3 is TGTGCCAGTAGTTGGGTTTCCCACACAGATACGCAGTATTTT. The gene calls are TRBV19 and TRBJ2-3; D unclear. CDR3 size: 14 residues. The V end lost 5 bases, the J end lost 2 bases, and 11 bases lay between the germline ends. Germline V gene lookup returns CDR1 LNHDA and CDR2 SQIVND (reference sequence).

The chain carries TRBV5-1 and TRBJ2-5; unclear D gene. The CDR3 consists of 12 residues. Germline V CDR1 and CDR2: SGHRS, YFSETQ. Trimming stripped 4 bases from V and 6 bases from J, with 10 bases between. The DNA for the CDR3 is TGCGCCAGCAGCGGTGAATCAAAGACCCAGTACTTC. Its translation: CASSGESKTQYF.

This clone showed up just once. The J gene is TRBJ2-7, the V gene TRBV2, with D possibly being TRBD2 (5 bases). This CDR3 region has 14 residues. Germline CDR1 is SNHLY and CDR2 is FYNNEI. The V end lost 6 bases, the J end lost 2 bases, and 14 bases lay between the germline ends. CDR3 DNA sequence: TGTGCCAGCAGCGTCAGACTAACCACCTACGAGCAGTACTTC. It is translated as CASSVRLTTYEQYF.

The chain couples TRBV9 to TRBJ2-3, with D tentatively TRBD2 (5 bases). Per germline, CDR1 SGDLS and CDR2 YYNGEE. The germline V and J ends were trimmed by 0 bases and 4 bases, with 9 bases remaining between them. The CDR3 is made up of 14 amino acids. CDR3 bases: TGTGCCAGCAGCGTAGATACTAGTCCAGATACGCAGTATTTT. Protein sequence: CASSVDTSPDTQYF.

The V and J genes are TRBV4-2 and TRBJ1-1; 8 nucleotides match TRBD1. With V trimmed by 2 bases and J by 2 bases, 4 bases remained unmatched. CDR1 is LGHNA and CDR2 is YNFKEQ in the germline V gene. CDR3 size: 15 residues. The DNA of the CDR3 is TGTGCCAGCAGCCAAATAGGGACAGGAAACACTGAAGCTTTCTTT. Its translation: CASSQIGTGNTEAFF.

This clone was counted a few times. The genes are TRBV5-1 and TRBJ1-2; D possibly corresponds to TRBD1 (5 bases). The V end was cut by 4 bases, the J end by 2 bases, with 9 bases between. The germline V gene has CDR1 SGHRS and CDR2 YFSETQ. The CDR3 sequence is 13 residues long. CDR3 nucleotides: TGCGCCAGCAGCCGGGACGGGAACTATGGCTACACCTTC. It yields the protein CASSRDGNYGYTF. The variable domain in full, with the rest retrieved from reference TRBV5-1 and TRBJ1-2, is KAGVTQTPRYLIKTRGQQVTLSCSPISGHRSVSWYQQTPGQGLQFLFEYFSETQRNKGNFPGRFSGRQFSNSRSEMNVSTLELGDSALYLCASSRDGNYGYTFGSGTRLTVV.

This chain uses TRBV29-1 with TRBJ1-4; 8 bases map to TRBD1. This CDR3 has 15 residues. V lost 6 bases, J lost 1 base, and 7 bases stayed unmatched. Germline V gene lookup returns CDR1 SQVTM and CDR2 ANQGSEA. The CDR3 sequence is CSVRGQGGTNEKLFF. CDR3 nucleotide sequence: TGCAGCGTAAGAGGACAGGGAGGAACTAATGAAAAACTGTTTTTT.

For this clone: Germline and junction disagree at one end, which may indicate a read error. The CDR3 coding sequence is TGCAGCGTCGAAGGGGTGGGCAGACAATGGAGCTACACCTTC. It yields the protein CSVEGVGRQWSYTF. The chain recombines TRBV29-1 with TRBJ1-2; D is perhaps TRBD1 (5 bases). Germline values: CDR1 SQVTM, CDR2 ANQGSEA. The CDR3 runs 14 residues.

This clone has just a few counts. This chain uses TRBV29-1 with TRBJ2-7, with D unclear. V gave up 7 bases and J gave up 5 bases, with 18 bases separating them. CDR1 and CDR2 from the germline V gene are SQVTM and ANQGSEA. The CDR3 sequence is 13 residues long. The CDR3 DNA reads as TGCAGCGCCCTGGATGGGTCGGCTGACGAGCAGTACTTC. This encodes CSALDGSADEQYF.